This T cell receptor (beta chain) was recovered during a study of blood T cells in healthy people across ages. Together with a sample-barcoded 5' primer, a J-beta primer mix was included in a second PCR lasting roughly 6 to 12 cycles. TCRdb ran MiXCR on the 5' RACE reads and lists one entry per CDR3 protein. Among 800,000 or so distinct CDR3 sequences, approximately 67% were seen once, and the ten largest hold roughly 26%. Germline loops: CDR1 MNHEY, CDR2 SVGEGT. The CDR3 is 19 residues long. V was shortened by 5 bases and J by 0 bases, with 25 bases between the two germline ends. The sequencing input was blood. This chain links TRBV6-2 or TRBV6-3 with TRBJ1-2, with D perhaps matching TRBD1 (5 bases). This clonotype was obtained from a man aged 25-40 years in good health. The CDR3 region is CASSASGRGVGPANYGYTF. In DNA, the CDR3 is TGTGCCAGCAGTGCCAGCGGACGGGGAGTGGGGCCTGCTAACTATGGCTACACCTTC.